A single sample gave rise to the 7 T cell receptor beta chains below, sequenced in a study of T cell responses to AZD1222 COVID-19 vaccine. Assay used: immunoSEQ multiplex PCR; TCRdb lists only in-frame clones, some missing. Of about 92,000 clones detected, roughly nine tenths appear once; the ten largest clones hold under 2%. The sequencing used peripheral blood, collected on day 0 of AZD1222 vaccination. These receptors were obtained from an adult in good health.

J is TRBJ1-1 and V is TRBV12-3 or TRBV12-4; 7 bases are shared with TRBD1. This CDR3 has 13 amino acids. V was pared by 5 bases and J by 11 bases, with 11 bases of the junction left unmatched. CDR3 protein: CASSPGRQGEAFF. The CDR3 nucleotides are TGTGCCAGCAGTCCGGGACGACAGGGTGAGGCTTTCTTT.

The CDR3 DNA follows: TGCAGCGGTTCCAGGGGGCCGGGCACTGAAGCTTTCTTT. This gives the protein CSGSRGPGTEAFF. This chain connects TRBV29-1 to TRBJ1-1, with 8 bases aligning to TRBD1. This CDR3 has 13 residues. The germline V gene has CDR1 SQVTM and CDR2 ANQGSEA. After removal of 7 bases from V and 4 bases from J, the junction contained 8 bases not matched to a gene.

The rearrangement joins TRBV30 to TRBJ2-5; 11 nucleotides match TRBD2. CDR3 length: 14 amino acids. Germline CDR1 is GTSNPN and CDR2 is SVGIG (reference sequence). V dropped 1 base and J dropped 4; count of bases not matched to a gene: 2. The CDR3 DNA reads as TGTGCCTGGAGTGGACTAGCGGGGCCAGAGACCCAGTACTTC. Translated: CAWSGLAGPETQYF.

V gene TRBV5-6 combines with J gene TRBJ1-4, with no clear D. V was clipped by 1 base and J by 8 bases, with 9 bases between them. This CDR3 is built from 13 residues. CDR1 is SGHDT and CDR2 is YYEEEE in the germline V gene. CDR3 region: CASSLWVGEKLFF. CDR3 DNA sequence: TGTGCCAGCAGCTTGTGGGTCGGGGAAAAACTGTTTTTT.

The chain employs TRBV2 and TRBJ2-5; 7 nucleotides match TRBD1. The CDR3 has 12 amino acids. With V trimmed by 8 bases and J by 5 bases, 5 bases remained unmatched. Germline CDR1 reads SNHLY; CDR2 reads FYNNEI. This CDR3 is CASRDRAETQYF. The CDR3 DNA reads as TGTGCCAGCCGAGACAGGGCTGAGACCCAGTACTTC.

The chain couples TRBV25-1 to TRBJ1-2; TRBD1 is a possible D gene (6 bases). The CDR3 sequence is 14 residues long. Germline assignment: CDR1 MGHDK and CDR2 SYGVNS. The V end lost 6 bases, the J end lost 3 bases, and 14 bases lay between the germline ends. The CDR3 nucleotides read TGTGCCAGCAGGGGCGAGGGGGGTGACTATGGCTACACCTTC. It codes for CASRGEGGDYGYTF.

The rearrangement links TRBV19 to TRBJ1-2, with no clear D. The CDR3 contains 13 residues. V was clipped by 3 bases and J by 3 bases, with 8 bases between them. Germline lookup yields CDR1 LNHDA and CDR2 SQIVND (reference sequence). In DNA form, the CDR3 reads TGTGCCAGTAGTATCTCTCAGTACTATGGCTACACCTTC. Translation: CASSISQYYGYTF.